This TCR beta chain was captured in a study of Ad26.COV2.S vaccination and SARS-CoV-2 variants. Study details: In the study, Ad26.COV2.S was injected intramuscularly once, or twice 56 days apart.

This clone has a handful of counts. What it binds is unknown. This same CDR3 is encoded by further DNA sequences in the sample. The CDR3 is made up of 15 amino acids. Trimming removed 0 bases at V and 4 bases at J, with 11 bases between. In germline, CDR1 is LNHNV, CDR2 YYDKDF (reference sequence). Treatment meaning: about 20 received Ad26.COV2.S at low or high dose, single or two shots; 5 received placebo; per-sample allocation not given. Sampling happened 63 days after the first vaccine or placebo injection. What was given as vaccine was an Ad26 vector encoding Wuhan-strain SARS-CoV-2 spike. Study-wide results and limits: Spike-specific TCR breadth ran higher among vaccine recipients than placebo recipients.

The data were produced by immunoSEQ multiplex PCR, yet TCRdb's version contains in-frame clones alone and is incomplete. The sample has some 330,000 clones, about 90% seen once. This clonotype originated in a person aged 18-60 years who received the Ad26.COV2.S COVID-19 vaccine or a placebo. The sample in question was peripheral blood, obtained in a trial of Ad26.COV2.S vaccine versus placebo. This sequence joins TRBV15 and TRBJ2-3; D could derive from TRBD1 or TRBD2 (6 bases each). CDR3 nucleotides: TGTGCCACCAGCAGAGATTCCGGGGGCGCAGATACGCAGTATTTT. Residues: CATSRDSGGADTQYF.